The next 24 T cell receptor beta chains were all read from a single sample in a study of blood T cell repertoires in COVID-19. Using immunoSEQ multiplex PCR, the repertoire was profiled, and TCRdb retains in-frame clones only, with some absent. This table holds some 100,000 clones, roughly 80% found once. Material for sequencing was peripheral blood. The receptors were gathered from a woman in her sixties or seventies with acute or convalescent COVID-19.

This clone was counted once. The rearrangement uses TRBV12-3 or TRBV12-4 and TRBJ2-5, with D tentatively TRBD2 (5 bases). Trimming pared 6 bases from V and 4 bases from J, leaving 12 bases between. The CDR3 length is 13 residues. This chain's CDR3 is CASRPPRGETQYF. CDR3 bases: TGTGCCAGCAGACCCCCCCGGGGAGAGACCCAGTACTTC.

The V and J genes are TRBV6-4 and TRBJ2-6; a weak D match, TRBD1 (7 bases). Germline lookup yields CDR1 MRHNA and CDR2 SNTAGT. Trimming removed 4 bases from V and 2 bases from J, with 12 bases in between. This CDR3 has 16 residues. The CDR3 reads CASSAEGTAGANVLTF. The DNA for the CDR3 is TGTGCCAGCAGTGCGGAGGGGACAGCTGGGGCCAACGTCCTGACTTTC.

This chain connects TRBV6-5 to TRBJ1-5, with unresolved D. V shed 6 bases and J shed 6 bases, with 15 bases lying between them. Germline CDR1 MNHEY, CDR2 SVGAGI. This CDR3 is 14 amino acids long. CDR3 region: CASRPTNIPQPQHF. As DNA, the CDR3 is TGTGCCAGCAGGCCCACTAATATCCCTCAGCCCCAGCATTTT.

In its sample, this clone was seen a few times. J is TRBJ1-2 and V is TRBV5-6; TRBD1 matches at 7 bases. The CDR3 runs to 13 residues. Trimming at V came to 3 bases and at J to 5 bases, leaving 4 bases not matched to a gene. Germline V lookup: CDR1 SGHDT, CDR2 YYEEEE. The CDR3 region is CASSSTGYYGYTF. The DNA of the CDR3 is TGTGCCAGCAGCTCGACAGGGTATTATGGCTACACCTTC. Full variable domain (missing parts from reference TRBV5-6 and TRBJ1-2): DAGVTQSPTHLIKTRGQQVTLRCSPKSGHDTVSWYQQALGQGPQFIFQYYEEEERQRGNFPDRFSGHQFPNYSSELNVNALLLGDSALYLCASSSTGYYGYTFGSGTRLTVV.

The V call is TRBV5-3, the J call TRBJ2-7, with 7 bases identical to TRBD1. TRBV5-3 is noted as an ORF with a role that remains uncertain. The V and J ends lost 3 bases and 1 base, in that order; junction bases with no gene match: 13. CDR3 size: 17 residues. The CDR3 sequence is CARSSRGILILSYEQYF. CDR3 sequence (DNA): TGTGCCAGAAGCTCCAGGGGGATCCTGATTTTATCCTACGAGCAGTACTTC.

As concerns this clone: At the DNA level, this CDR3 is encoded by other sequences in the same sample as well. The rearrangement uses TRBV11-3 and TRBJ2-7, with D tentatively TRBD1 (5 bases). The germline V gene has CDR1 SGHNT and CDR2 YENEEA. V lost 2 bases to trimming and J lost 1 base, with 6 bases between them. The CDR3 runs 13 residues. The CDR3 DNA sequence: TGTGCCAGCAGCTTACAGGGTTCCTACGAGCAGTACTTC. This codes for CASSLQGSYEQYF. The full variable domain, rest sourced from reference TRBV11-3 and TRBJ2-7, is EAGVVQSPRYKIIEKKQPVAFWCNPISGHNTLYWYLQNLGQGPELLIRYENEEAVDDSQLPKDRFSAERLKGVDSTLKIQPAELGDSAVYLCASSLQGSYEQYFGPGTRLTVT.

The chain couples TRBV7-9 to TRBJ1-1, with no clear D. The CDR3 consists of 15 residues. Trimming removed 2 bases at V and 4 bases at J, with 14 bases between. Germline V gene data show CDR1 as SEHNR and CDR2 as FQNEAQ (reference sequence). In nucleotides, the CDR3 is TGTGCCAGCAGCTTATCCCCAGTGCTGGCCACTGAAGCTTTCTTT. As protein: CASSLSPVLATEAFF.

This clone was observed a single time. This sequence joins TRBV20-1 and TRBJ1-2; TRBD1 aligns across 7 bases. V lost 3 bases to trimming and J lost 2 bases; unmatched junction nucleotides: 6. The CDR3 is 14 residues long. The germline V gene encodes CDR1 DFQATT and CDR2 SNEGSKA (reference sequence). The CDR3 DNA sequence: TGCAGTGCTAGTAGGGGGCAGGCCAACTATGGCTACACCTTC. Protein product: CSASRGQANYGYTF.

The chain joins TRBV15 to TRBJ1-1; D is undetermined. Germline CDR1 and CDR2: LNHNV and YYDKDF (reference sequence). V lost 7 bases and J 1 base, leaving 13 bases between the germline ends. This CDR3 has 14 amino acids. CDR3: CATTSRGGNTEAFF. Here the CDR3 DNA reads TGTGCCACCACGAGCCGGGGTGGGAACACTGAAGCTTTCTTT.

The gene calls are TRBV6-6 and TRBJ2-7; TRBD1 might be the D (7 bases). CDR1 MNHNY and CDR2 SVGAGI come from the germline V gene (reference sequence). V lost 5 bases to trimming and J lost 11 bases, with 13 bases between them. This CDR3 spans 11 amino acids. CDR3 DNA: TGTGCCAGCAGTGCCCCAGGGGGGAAGTACTTC. Its translation: CASSAPGGKYF.

This chain connects TRBV18 to TRBJ2-7, with TRBD1 matching over 9 bases. The germline V gene encodes CDR1 KGHSH and CDR2 LQKENI. CDR3 length equals 15 residues. V lost 1 base and J lost 3; bases outside the gene matches: 4. This CDR3 is CASSPQSGQGYEQYF. CDR3 bases: TGTGCCAGCTCACCACAGTCGGGACAGGGCTACGAGCAGTACTTC.

The rearrangement joins TRBV5-6 to TRBJ2-6, with unresolved D. The germline gives CDR1 SGHDT, CDR2 YYEEEE. Trimming stripped 2 bases from V and 4 bases from J, with 16 bases between. The length of the CDR3 is 17 residues. The CDR3 region is CASSFASRQEGANVLTF. The CDR3 DNA reads TGTGCCAGCAGCTTTGCCAGTCGCCAAGAAGGGGCCAACGTCCTGACTTTC.

This chain connects TRBV19 to TRBJ2-6, with 12 bases identical to TRBD2. Unmatched junction bases numbered 1, after V lost 4 bases and J lost 0 bases. Per germline, CDR1 LNHDA and CDR2 SQIVND (reference sequence). The CDR3 has 17 residues. CDR3 sequence: CASSRLAGDSGANVLTF. CDR3 DNA: TGTGCCAGTAGTAGACTAGCGGGGGACTCTGGGGCCAACGTCCTGACTTTC.

The chain has TRBV28 and TRBJ1-1, with 8 bases matching TRBD1. The trim removed 6 bases at V and 11 bases at J, leaving 5 bases unmatched. Looked up from germline, CDR1 is MDHEN and CDR2 is SYDVKM. CDR3 length equals 11 residues. CDR3 nucleotides: TGTGCCAGCAGCCGGACAGGGCGGGCTTTCTTT. This codes for CASSRTGRAFF. The complete variable domain, with remaining parts taken from reference TRBV28 and TRBJ1-1, reads DVKVTQSSRYLVKRTGEKVFLECVQDMDHENMFWYRQDPGLGLRLIYFSYDVKMKEKGDIPEGYSVSREKKERFSLILESASTNQTSMYLCASSRTGRAFFGQGTRLTVV.

The chain combines TRBV5-1 with TRBJ2-1, with 9 positions matching TRBD2. The CDR3 loop spans 14 amino acids. The germline V gene encodes CDR1 SGHRS and CDR2 YFSETQ. V gave up 6 bases and J gave up 5 bases; unmatched junction bases: 6. CDR3 residues: CASTGTSLNNEQFF. The CDR3 DNA reads as TGCGCCAGCACCGGGACTAGCCTCAACAATGAGCAGTTCTTC.

The CDR3 sequence is CASSPGGGQPQHF. CDR3 coding DNA: TGTGCCAGCTCACCAGGAGGAGGGCAGCCCCAGCATTTT. The V and J genes are TRBV18 and TRBJ1-5; the D is unclear. This CDR3 has 13 amino acids. Per germline, CDR1 KGHSH and CDR2 LQKENI. V lost 2 bases to trimming and J lost 7 bases, with 9 bases between them.

The chain joins TRBV5-5 to TRBJ2-1, with 12 nucleotides matching TRBD2. Trimming cost V 2 bases and J 2 bases; bases outside gene matches: 5. The CDR3 spans 17 residues. CDR1 SGHKS and CDR2 YYEKEE come from the germline V gene (reference sequence). CDR3 loop: CASSLRLAGATYNEQFF. CDR3 DNA sequence: TGTGCCAGCAGCTTACGACTAGCGGGAGCGACCTACAATGAGCAGTTCTTC.

V is TRBV6-6 and J is TRBJ1-4; TRBD1 matches 9 bases. This CDR3 region has 14 residues. V lost 5 bases, J lost 6 bases, and 4 bases stayed unmatched. Germline V CDR1 and CDR2: MNHNY, SVGAGI (reference sequence). The CDR3 sequence: CASSLTGGHEKLFF. The DNA of the CDR3 is TGTGCCAGCAGTCTGACAGGGGGACATGAAAAACTGTTTTTT.

This clone was observed a handful of times. The chain uses TRBV27 and TRBJ2-2, with TRBD2 identical over 9 bases. There are 17 residues in the CDR3. V gave up 2 bases and J gave up 5 bases; unmatched junction bases: 9. CDR1 is MNHEY, CDR2 SMNVEV, per germline (reference sequence). CDR3 sequence: CASSLRGGAAGTGELFF. The CDR3 DNA sequence: TGTGCCAGCAGTTTACGCGGGGGGGCCGCGGGGACCGGGGAGCTGTTTTTT.

This chain uses TRBV6-6 with TRBJ1-3; no reliable D call. This CDR3 contains 14 residues. CDR1 is MNHNY, CDR2 SVGAGI, per germline (reference sequence). With 3 bases removed from V and 3 bases from J, the gap between germline ends came to 9 bases. The CDR3 protein is CASSYFRGGNTIYF. The CDR3 region has the DNA TGTGCCAGCAGTTATTTCCGGGGTGGAAACACCATATATTTT.

This clone showed up just a few times. The chain couples TRBV3-1 (or the pseudogene TRBV3-2) to TRBJ1-1; TRBD1 agrees at 7 bases. The ends lost 0 bases at V and 1 base at J; junction bases unmatched: 5. Germline lookup yields CDR1 LGHDT and CDR2 YNNKEL (reference sequence). This CDR3 region has 16 residues. The CDR3 spells CASSQDRDRQNTEAFF. The CDR3 nucleotides read TGTGCCAGCAGCCAAGATAGGGACAGACAGAACACTGAAGCTTTCTTT.

The chain has TRBV6-4 and TRBJ2-3; 11 bases match TRBD2. From germline, CDR1 is MRHNA and CDR2 SNTAGT. CDR3 size: 15 residues. V shed 7 bases, J shed 2 bases, and the junction held 5 bases outside the gene matches. The CDR3 coding sequence is TGTGCCAGCAAGATTAGCGGGGGGGCCACAGATACGCAGTATTTT. Amino acids: CASKISGGATDTQYF.

The rearrangement links TRBV5-1 to TRBJ1-1; no firm D call. The CDR3 is 14 amino acids. The germline gives CDR1 SGHRS, CDR2 YFSETQ. Trimming shortened V by 4 bases and J by 1 base, and 11 bases separated the two germline ends. DNA for the CDR3: TGCGCCAGCAGCCCCAAGAGGGAGAACACTGAAGCTTTCTTT. It codes for CASSPKRENTEAFF.

The genes are TRBV6-1 and TRBJ1-2; D is uncertain. CDR1 is MNHNS and CDR2 is SASEGT in the germline V gene. The CDR3 covers 12 residues. V was shortened by 2 bases and J by 4 bases, with 5 bases between the two germline ends. The chain's CDR3 is CASSEPGYGYTF. The CDR3 DNA is TGTGCCAGCAGTGAACCAGGCTATGGCTACACCTTC.